These 30 T cell receptor beta chains came from one sample sequenced in a study of blood T cell repertoires in COVID-19. Libraries were prepared by immunoSEQ multiplex PCR; TCRdb keeps only in-frame clonotypes and omits some of them. This table has about 200,000 clones, approximately 85% appearing once. The source material was PBMCs or T cells enriched from blood (not recorded which). Receptors were obtained from a man in his forties who had recovered from COVID-19.

The chain has TRBV5-1 and TRBJ2-5; the D gene is possibly TRBD2 (6 bases). The V gene lost 3 bases and the J gene lost 2 bases, with 11 bases spanning the gap. The CDR3 consists of 14 residues. Per the germline V gene, CDR1 is SGHRS and CDR2 is YFSETQ. The CDR3, as DNA: TGCGCCAGCAGCTCCCAGCGGGCGCAAGAGACCCAGTACTTC. It translates to CASSSQRAQETQYF.

The V and J genes are TRBV28 and TRBJ2-5; 8 nucleotides agree with TRBD2. Germline CDR1 and CDR2: MDHEN and SYDVKM. CDR3 length: 17 residues. J was trimmed by 6 bases and V by 5 bases; bases with no gene match: 17. CDR3 sequence (DNA): TGTGCCAGCAGTCCCTGGGGAGGGCGGGAGGTCGAGAAGACCCAGTACTTC. Translating gives CASSPWGGREVEKTQYF.

The V call is TRBV18, the J call TRBJ1-4; D gene uncertain. This CDR3 is 12 amino acids long. The ends were cut back, 5 bases at V and 8 bases at J, with 9 bases in the middle. CDR1 and CDR2 (germline): KGHSH, LQKENI. The DNA for the CDR3 is TGTGCCAGCTCAACAGACGGCGAAAAACTGTTTTTT. It encodes CASSTDGEKLFF.

This clone was seen only a few times. The rearrangement joins TRBV19 to TRBJ2-1; tentatively, D is TRBD1 (5 bases). In germline, CDR1 is LNHDA, CDR2 SQIVND (reference sequence). Trimming removed 7 bases at V and 6 bases at J, with 22 bases between. The length of the CDR3 is 16 residues. CDR3 nucleotide sequence: TGTGCCAGTAAAATGGGGTGGGGCCCTATGGTCAATGAGCAGTTCTTC. It codes for CASKMGWGPMVNEQFF.

V and J are TRBV7-9 and TRBJ1-2, with D uncertain. V lost 1 base to trimming and J lost 4 bases, with 13 bases between them. Per the germline V gene, CDR1 is SEHNR and CDR2 is FQNEAQ (reference sequence). This CDR3 has 15 residues. The CDR3 bases are TGTGCCAGCAGCTTAGTTTTTGAGGAACGCTATGGCTACACCTTC. Protein sequence: CASSLVFEERYGYTF.

Turning to this clone: Distinct nucleotide sequences in the sample also encode this CDR3. CDR3: CASSLGGGRALDEQFF. For the CDR3, the DNA is TGTGCCAGCAGCTTAGGGGGCGGGAGGGCTCTGGATGAGCAGTTCTTC. J is TRBJ2-1 and V is TRBV7-6; 9 nucleotides align to TRBD2. The V gene's germline CDR1 is SGHVS and CDR2 FNYEAQ. Trimming removed 1 base from V and 8 bases from J; junction bases left unmatched: 9. The CDR3 is 16 residues long.

The chain uses TRBV19 and TRBJ1-2; 9 nucleotides agree with TRBD1. This CDR3 contains 13 residues. The germline gives CDR1 LNHDA, CDR2 SQIVND (reference sequence). V was clipped by 4 bases and J by 8 bases; unmatched bases: 5. CDR3 DNA sequence: TGTGCCAGTAGTACCACAGGGGGCGACGGCTACACCTTC. This codes for CASSTTGGDGYTF. The complete variable domain, with remaining parts taken from reference TRBV19 and TRBJ1-2, reads DGGITQSPKYLFRKEGQNVTLSCEQNLNHDAMYWYRQDPGQGLRLIYYSQIVNDFQKGDIAEGYSVSREKKESFPLTVTSAQKNPTAFYLCASSTTGGDGYTFGSGTRLTVV.

The chain is built from TRBV29-1 and TRBJ2-2; weak D call: TRBD2 (6 bases). Trimming took 2 bases from V and 5 from J, leaving 12 bases between them. This CDR3 spans 14 amino acids. The germline V gene encodes CDR1 SQVTM and CDR2 ANQGSEA. CDR3: CSVEIGRRTGELFF. The CDR3 region has the DNA TGCAGCGTTGAAATCGGGAGACGGACCGGGGAGCTGTTTTTT.

CDR3 in amino acids: CSELTGETQYF. The CDR3 DNA is TGCAGTGAGCTCACAGGAGAGACCCAGTACTTC. The rearrangement joins TRBV20-1 to TRBJ2-5; D possibly corresponds to TRBD1 (5 bases). Germline loops: CDR1 DFQATT, CDR2 SNEGSKA (reference sequence). CDR3 length: 11 amino acids. Trimming cost V 7 bases and J 4 bases, with 10 bases left between them.

This clone has only one observation. The rearrangement links TRBV7-6 to TRBJ1-3; 7 bases agree with TRBD1. V was clipped by 3 bases and J by 4 bases; unmatched bases: 6. Germline CDR1 and CDR2: SGHVS and FNYEAQ. The CDR3 is 15 amino acids. In DNA form, the CDR3 reads TGTGCCAGCAGCTTGCAGGGACAGTCAGGAAACACCATATATTTT. This sequence encodes CASSLQGQSGNTIYF.

This clone came up a few times. The CDR3 DNA follows: TGTGCCAGCAGTTTAAAGCGGAACTACGAGCAGTACGTC. The encoded protein is CASSLKRNYEQYV. V gene TRBV27 combines with J gene TRBJ2-7; the D gene is possibly TRBD2 (5 bases). V was pared by 2 bases and J by 3 bases, with 8 bases between. Germline assignment: CDR1 MNHEY and CDR2 SMNVEV (reference sequence). The CDR3 is 13 amino acids.

The rearrangement uses TRBV7-9 and TRBJ2-6; 12 nucleotides agree with TRBD1. V shed 6 bases, J shed 3 bases, and the junction held 6 bases outside the gene matches. The length of the CDR3 is 17 residues. Germline V gives CDR1 SEHNR, CDR2 FQNEAQ (reference sequence). CDR3 sequence reads: CASSMGQGALGANVLTF. CDR3 coding DNA: TGTGCCAGCAGTATGGGACAGGGGGCGCTTGGGGCCAACGTCCTGACTTTC.

The rearrangement uses TRBV7-2 and TRBJ2-7; D is unresolved. The CDR3 totals 16 residues. Germline V CDR1 and CDR2: SGHTA, FQGNSA. Trimming shortened V by 1 base and J by 3 bases, and 16 bases separated the two germline ends. CDR3 bases: TGTGCCAGCAGCTTAGTACCCCCCACAGACCGCTACGAGCAGTACGTC. Residues: CASSLVPPTDRYEQYV.

The chain carries TRBV15 and TRBJ2-3; D is ambiguous. Germline values: CDR1 LNHNV, CDR2 YYDKDF (reference sequence). The CDR3 covers 14 residues. Trimming took off 1 base at V and 2 bases at J, with 7 bases between the two ends. Here the CDR3 DNA reads TGTGCCACCAGCAGAGCCCAAATCACAGATACGCAGTATTTT. Translating gives CATSRAQITDTQYF.

The chain uses TRBV6-5 and TRBJ2-2; 7 bases line up with TRBD1. Trimming cost V 6 bases and J 6 bases; bases outside gene matches: 7. The CDR3 consists of 14 residues. The germline gives CDR1 MNHEY, CDR2 SVGAGI. In DNA, the CDR3 is TGTGCCAGCAGCCAATTAAGGGGGCCCGGGGAGCTGTTTTTT. This codes for CASSQLRGPGELFF.

This chain connects TRBV6-6 to TRBJ1-6; D is ambiguous. The V end was cut by 5 bases, the J end by 0 bases, with 29 bases between. Germline values: CDR1 MNHNY, CDR2 SVGAGI (reference sequence). The CDR3 is 22 amino acids. CDR3 region: CASSRSFDSGSHKSSYNSPLHF. The DNA for the CDR3 is TGTGCCAGCAGTCGAAGTTTCGATTCCGGGTCACACAAGAGCTCCTATAATTCACCCCTCCACTTT.

This clone was detected only once. The V gene is TRBV19, the J gene TRBJ1-5; TRBD1 might be the D (5 bases). V was clipped by 0 bases and J by 9 bases, with 18 bases between them. The germline V gene has CDR1 LNHDA and CDR2 SQIVND (reference sequence). This CDR3 has 16 residues. The chain's CDR3 is CASSIEGVTHPRPQHF. In DNA form, the CDR3 reads TGTGCCAGTAGTATAGAAGGGGTTACGCACCCACGGCCCCAGCATTTT.

The rearrangement links TRBV6-5 to TRBJ2-1; D perhaps matches TRBD1 (5 bases). The germline V gene encodes CDR1 MNHEY and CDR2 SVGAGI. The CDR3 has 15 amino acids. The V end was cut by 2 bases, the J end by 2 bases, with 10 bases between. CDR3 amino acids: CASSYQGGTYNEQFF. Here the CDR3 DNA reads TGTGCCAGCAGTTACCAGGGTGGGACCTACAATGAGCAGTTCTTC.

V is TRBV10-2 and J is TRBJ2-1, with TRBD2 matching 12 bases. CDR1 WSHSY and CDR2 SAAADI come from the germline V gene. This CDR3 contains 16 residues. Losses at the gene ends were 2 bases for V and 2 bases for J; bases not matched to a gene: 1. CDR3: CASSEGLAGPYNEQFF. DNA for the CDR3: TGCGCCAGCAGTGAGGGACTAGCGGGGCCCTACAATGAGCAGTTCTTC.

This chain links TRBV27 with TRBJ1-1; D is undetermined. The V gene's germline CDR1 is MNHEY and CDR2 SMNVEV (reference sequence). This CDR3 is 13 amino acids long. Trimming shortened V by 5 bases and J by 3 bases, and 10 bases separated the two germline ends. The CDR3 reads CASSLAGDTEAFF. In DNA form, the CDR3 reads TGTGCCAGCAGTCTGGCCGGGGACACTGAAGCTTTCTTT.

V usage is TRBV28 and J usage is TRBJ1-2; a weak D match, TRBD1 (6 bases). CDR1 MDHEN and CDR2 SYDVKM come from the germline V gene. Trimming took 3 bases from V and 1 from J, leaving 18 bases between them. This CDR3 has 17 residues. The CDR3 is CASSFSDRRSNNYGYTF. CDR3 nucleotide sequence: TGTGCCAGCAGTTTTAGCGACAGGCGTTCTAATAACTATGGCTACACCTTC.

The table lists this clone with a few counts. The CDR3 region is CASRGLAGGKNIQYF. The CDR3, as DNA: TGTGCCAGCAGGGGACTAGCGGGAGGCAAAAACATTCAGTACTTC. This chain uses TRBV6-5 with TRBJ2-4, with 15 bases aligning to TRBD2. Germline V gives CDR1 MNHEY, CDR2 SVGAGI. The CDR3 has 15 residues. V lost 6 bases, J lost 3 bases, and 0 bases stayed unmatched.

The sample holds a few counts of this clone. The DNA for the CDR3 is TGTGCCAGCAGCGTGACTAGCGGGAGTTCAGAGACCCAGTACTTC. It codes for CASSVTSGSSETQYF. This chain joins TRBV7-3 and TRBJ2-5, with 12 bases identical to TRBD2. The CDR3 is 15 residues long. Germline V CDR1 and CDR2: SGHTA, FQGTGA. Losses at the gene ends were 5 bases for V and 4 bases for J; bases not matched to a gene: 5.

The chain uses TRBV2 and TRBJ1-2; D is undetermined. CDR3 length equals 15 residues. V was cut by 1 base and J by 8 bases, with 17 bases left in between. Germline V CDR1 and CDR2: SNHLY, FYNNEI. For the CDR3, the DNA is TGTGCCAGCAGTGAAGTAGCAGCCCGTACCGTGGGCTACACCTTC. Protein product: CASSEVAARTVGYTF.

The chain links TRBV6-2 or TRBV6-3 to TRBJ2-3, with a weak D call TRBD1 (5 bases). V gave up 4 bases and J gave up 11 bases, with 22 bases separating them. CDR1 is MNHEY, CDR2 SVGEGT, per germline. CDR3 length equals 15 residues. This CDR3 reads CASSSLLQAFLGQYF. The CDR3 nucleotides read TGTGCCAGCAGTTCTCTGTTACAGGCCTTTTTAGGGCAGTATTTT.

The chain uses TRBV3-1 (or the pseudogene TRBV3-2) and TRBJ2-4; 7 nucleotides agree with TRBD2. The germline CDR1 and CDR2 sequences are LGHDT and YNNKEL (reference sequence). V was clipped by 1 base and J by 6 bases; unmatched bases: 6. The CDR3 sequence is 15 residues long. Here the CDR3 DNA reads TGTGCCAGCAGCCAAGTGGGCAGCGGGGCAAACATTCAGTACTTC. It codes for CASSQVGSGANIQYF.

The V call is TRBV7-2, the J call TRBJ2-3; D may be TRBD2 (6 bases). The V end lost 0 bases, the J end lost 5 bases, and 12 bases lay between the germline ends. Germline V gene data show CDR1 as SGHTA and CDR2 as FQGNSA. This CDR3 has 15 residues. The CDR3 sequence: CASSLARLGRDTQYF. The CDR3 DNA reads as TGTGCCAGCAGCTTAGCGCGTCTCGGGAGAGATACGCAGTATTTT.

To note about this clone: In the same sample, other DNA sequences code for this CDR3. The V call is TRBV7-3, the J call TRBJ1-1; D remains ambiguous. Deletions cut 4 bases from V and 2 bases from J, with 8 bases between. CDR1 and CDR2 (germline): SGHTA, FQGTGA. There are 13 residues in the CDR3. CDR3 DNA: TGTGCCAGCAGCTCCCACAGAAACACTGAAGCTTTCTTT. This gives the protein CASSSHRNTEAFF.

The chain recombines TRBV7-3 with TRBJ2-1; 8 bases map to TRBD1. Germline V gene lookup returns CDR1 SGHTA and CDR2 FQGTGA. The V gene end was trimmed by 5 bases and the J gene end by 5 bases; junction bases not matched to a gene: 5. The CDR3 contains 14 residues. CDR3 protein: CASSPRQGNNEQFF. The CDR3 DNA follows: TGTGCCAGCAGCCCCAGACAGGGGAACAATGAGCAGTTCTTC.

This CDR3 reads CASSRLLAGAGETQYF. CDR3 in DNA: TGTGCCAGCAGCCGACTTTTAGCGGGAGCCGGGGAGACCCAGTACTTC. V gene TRBV11-2 combines with J gene TRBJ2-5; 9 nucleotides agree with TRBD2. Losses at the gene ends were 5 bases for V and 5 bases for J; bases not matched to a gene: 12. Germline lookup yields CDR1 SGHAT and CDR2 FQNNGV. The length of the CDR3 is 16 residues.